Below, one T cell receptor beta chain is given with its context. Its antigen is currently not known. No clone much larger than this one lies a single base away; base qualities are absent. Including the terminal cysteine and phenylalanine, the CDR3 comprises 15 residues. Here the CDR3 DNA is all that survives: 45 bases in frame from base 1. CDR1 and CDR2 are drawn from the germline V gene (reference sequence): SEHNR, FQNEAQ. V is clipped by 3 bases and J by 3 bases, and the sequence between their germline boundaries is 12 bases long. TCRbeta CDR3 regions were amplified from genomic DNA using the immunoSEQ Assay, a bias-controlled multiplex PCR. As for how the authors treated the data: The number of nucleated cells in each sample was estimated from the amplification of reference gene primers within the assay. To quantify the absolute abundance of each unique TCRbeta CDR3 rearrangement, sequence reads were collapsed and filtered. For each sample, productive Simpson clonality was calculated as the square root of Simpson's diversity index over productive rearrangements. Drawn from immuneACCESS, this table holds only the in-frame rearrangements with V and J called that TCRdb kept. Clones are partly lost; checked studies trace under half to an unresolved V gene and leave the rest unexplained. That table gives V, J and clone size, and the DNA gave D and trimming. This sample is represented by 200,000 to 250,000 clones; about 79% of them were singletons. The leading ten clones occupy 3% to 4% of the sample.

The source of the sample is a study of blood T cell repertoires in COVID-19 (dated by TCRdb to about 2020). Regarding the study in general: Samples from collaborators originated in the United States, Italy and Spain and spanned both the acute and convalescent phases of COVID-19. A de-identified subject ID, COVID-19 status, age in years and sex were almost always included in the sample metadata. Subjects who had been exposed to COVID-19, were actively infected with it, or had recovered from it provided the deeply sampled blood TCRbeta repertoires that made up the dataset. Where available, HLA class I and class II types were obtained from metadata supplied by the sample provider rather than from assay-based typing. The material from the prospective study consisted of cDNA or gDNA derived from T cells, B-cell-depleted T cells, or PBMCs. A freely available public database, intended as a resource for researchers studying the immune response to SARS-CoV-2, is where the repertoires were released. The samples were drawn from two sources: the first 160 participants of the ongoing ImmuneRACE study, and 1,254 subjects contributed by 6 global collaborators.

Overall study results and their limits: The amount of clinical and demographic metadata varied by source and participant and was provided uncurated.

In the prospective study, participants were roughly 18 to 100 years old, resided in about two dozen geographic areas of the United States, and were enrolled through a virtual design. In the prospective study, participants were assigned to cohorts based on the clinical history participants reported in a screening survey and a study questionnaire. Recovered participants in ImmuneRACE Cohort 3 were defined by two consecutive negative NP/OP PCR tests, clearance by a healthcare professional, or resolution of symptoms. In the prospective study, mobile phlebotomists collected whole blood, serum and a nasopharyngeal or oropharyngeal swab from each participant. Additional blood draws and questionnaires over an approximately 2-month period could optionally be provided by prospective study participants. Before DNA extraction, blood samples from the prospective study were shipped at room temperature or frozen.

The specimen was PBMCs or T cells enriched from blood (not recorded which). This sequence uses TRBV7-9 and TRBJ1-5, and TRBD1 may be the D gene, going by 5 matching bases. The TCR comes from a woman aged 55-70 years who had recovered from COVID-19. The CDR3 region has the sequence CASSFGIGANQPQHF. The nucleotide sequence is TGTGCCAGCAGCTTTGGGATTGGGGCCAATCAGCCCCAGCATTTT.